The 6 T cell receptor beta chains listed next were all sequenced from one sample in a study of OX40 agonist ivuxolimab in advanced cancers. Only in-frame clones appear in the TCRdb table, and some are missing; sequencing was by immunoSEQ multiplex PCR. The profile shows around 66,000 clones, about 85% of them singletons. The input for sequencing was CD4+ or CD8+ T cells sorted from blood, taken in a trial of the OX40 agonist ivuxolimab. The receptors were sampled from an adult with an advanced solid tumor such as melanoma, head and neck, liver or kidney cancer.

The chain links TRBV14 to TRBJ2-2; 10 bases line up with TRBD2. Germline lookup yields CDR1 SGHDN and CDR2 FVKESK. V lost 1 base to trimming and J lost 2 bases; unmatched junction nucleotides: 10. This CDR3 is 19 amino acids long. The CDR3 loop is CASSQVWLAGALNTGELFF. The CDR3 nucleotides are TGTGCCAGCAGCCAAGTTTGGCTAGCGGGGGCCCTTAACACCGGGGAGCTGTTTTTT.

This chain joins TRBV5-4 and TRBJ2-5, with 8 nucleotides matching TRBD1. Near its end, the DNA agrees better with TRBJ2-7, so the J call may be wrong. Germline lookup yields CDR1 SGHNT and CDR2 YYREEE (reference sequence). The CDR3 has 13 amino acids. CDR3 amino acids: CASSLQGANEQYF. CDR3 DNA: TGTGCCAGCAGCTTGCAGGGGGCGAACGAGCAGTACTTC.

CDR3 DNA: TGTGCCAGCAGCTTGCGTCAAACAAGTAGTGGCTACACCTTC. Its protein product is CASSLRQTSSGYTF. The chain is built from TRBV5-6 and TRBJ1-2; D gene uncertain. Trimming cost V 1 base and J 7 bases, with 14 bases left between them. CDR3 length: 14 residues. Germline V gene sequence: CDR1 SGHDT, CDR2 YYEEEE. The full variable domain, its missing parts supplied by reference TRBV5-6 and TRBJ1-2, is DAGVTQSPTHLIKTRGQQVTLRCSPKSGHDTVSWYQQALGQGPQFIFQYYEEEERQRGNFPDRFSGHQFPNYSSELNVNALLLGDSALYLCASSLRQTSSGYTFGSGTRLTVV.

The chain employs TRBV7-9 and TRBJ2-1; TRBD2 agrees at 9 bases. The CDR3 is 19 residues long. V dropped 1 base and J dropped 0; count of bases not matched to a gene: 10. CDR1 SEHNR and CDR2 FQNEAQ come from the germline V gene (reference sequence). The CDR3 spells CASSLVLNSGGISYNEQFF. Here the CDR3 DNA reads TGTGCCAGCAGCTTAGTTCTAAACAGCGGGGGGATCTCCTACAATGAGCAGTTCTTC.

This chain connects TRBV9 to TRBJ2-1; tentatively, D is TRBD1 (5 bases). Germline lookup yields CDR1 SGDLS and CDR2 YYNGEE. The length of the CDR3 is 14 residues. Trimming took 5 bases from V and 6 from J, leaving 15 bases between them. This chain's CDR3 is CASSAPGLGNEQFF. The CDR3 DNA is TGTGCCAGCAGTGCTCCAGGGCTGGGCAATGAGCAGTTCTTC.

This clone rates as medium-sized. This rearrangement joins TRBV11-2 to TRBJ1-6; possibly TRBD1 for D (6 bases). Germline V gene data show CDR1 as SGHAT and CDR2 as FQNNGV. The CDR3 spans 15 residues. V lost 4 bases and J lost 9, with 16 bases in between. The CDR3 protein is CASSSLQGTGSPLHF. DNA of the CDR3: TGTGCCAGCAGCTCGCTTCAGGGGACCGGTTCACCCCTCCACTTT.